A single sample gave rise to the 8 T cell receptor beta chains below, sequenced in a study of cytomegalovirus exposure and HLA in healthy donors. Primers: 60 Vbeta forward and 13 Jbeta reverse. Only in-frame clones appear in the TCRdb table, and some are missing; sequencing was by immunoSEQ multiplex PCR. The top ten clones hold 0.95% to 1.4% of a sample with some 150,000 clones, 79% of them seen once. Sequencing input: PBMCs. These receptors originate from a male donor in good health and CMV-seronegative.

The genes are TRBV15 and TRBJ1-1, with D tentatively TRBD1 (5 bases). The CDR3 loop spans 14 amino acids. Trimming removed 2 bases from V and 5 bases from J, with 12 bases in between. In germline, CDR1 is LNHNV, CDR2 YYDKDF (reference sequence). DNA for the CDR3: TGTGCCACCAGCAGACCGTCGGAGGGGACTGAAGCTTTCTTT. Its protein product is CATSRPSEGTEAFF.

CDR3 protein: CASSPWTGGSYGYTF. As DNA, the CDR3 is TGTGCCAGCTCACCTTGGACAGGGGGATCCTATGGCTACACCTTC. The rearrangement links TRBV18 to TRBJ1-2, with 10 bases fitting TRBD1. CDR3 length: 15 residues. V was pared by 3 bases and J by 4 bases, with 5 bases of the junction left unmatched. Germline values: CDR1 KGHSH, CDR2 LQKENI.

This clone was counted only a few times. The genes are TRBV6-1 and TRBJ2-2; TRBD2 is a possible D gene (6 bases). The CDR3 consists of 14 residues. In germline, CDR1 is MNHNS, CDR2 SASEGT. Trimming shortened V by 2 bases and J by 6 bases, and 10 bases separated the two germline ends. The CDR3 sequence: CASSEPGGAGELFF. CDR3 bases: TGTGCCAGCAGTGAACCAGGAGGGGCCGGGGAGCTGTTTTTT.

The V call is TRBV11-3, the J call TRBJ2-6, with D hard to call. This CDR3 is 18 amino acids long. The germline CDR1 and CDR2 sequences are SGHNT and YENEEA. Trimming removed 2 bases at V and 0 bases at J, with 14 bases between. The CDR3 protein is CASSLPGYPSSGANVLTF. The DNA for the CDR3 is TGTGCCAGCAGCTTACCAGGCTACCCGAGCTCTGGGGCCAACGTCCTGACTTTC.

The chain links TRBV9 to TRBJ2-7, with a possible D match to TRBD2 (5 bases). The V gene's germline CDR1 is SGDLS and CDR2 YYNGEE. The CDR3 consists of 14 residues. V shed 4 bases and J shed 0 bases, with 11 bases lying between them. CDR3 in amino acids: CASSPSGSSYEQYF. The DNA of the CDR3 is TGTGCCAGCAGCCCAAGCGGATCCTCCTACGAGCAGTACTTC.

This chain links TRBV27 with TRBJ2-7; weak D call: TRBD1 (5 bases). Germline V gives CDR1 MNHEY, CDR2 SMNVEV (reference sequence). Trimming removed 7 bases at V and 5 bases at J, with 15 bases between. This CDR3 is built from 13 residues. CDR3 residues: CASTEKGKDEQYF. The CDR3 DNA reads as TGTGCCAGCACGGAAAAGGGGAAGGACGAGCAGTACTTC.

The chain recombines TRBV29-1 with TRBJ2-5, with 10 bases identical to TRBD2. The CDR3 totals 13 residues. After removal of 5 bases from V and 3 bases from J, the junction contained 3 bases not matched to a gene. CDR1 SQVTM and CDR2 ANQGSEA come from the germline V gene. This CDR3 reads CSVRTSGKETQYF. Written as DNA, the CDR3 is TGCAGCGTTAGGACTAGCGGAAAAGAGACCCAGTACTTC. Looking up the rest from reference TRBV29-1 and TRBJ2-5 gives the full variable domain: SAVISQKPSRDICQRGTSLTIQCQVDSQVTMMFWYRQQPGQSLTLIATANQGSEATYESGFVIDKFPISRPNLTFSTLTVSNMSPEDSSIYLCSVRTSGKETQYFGPGTRLLVL.

This CDR3 reads CASSYRKKGQIEKLFF. The CDR3 DNA follows: TGTGCCAGCAGTTACCGTAAGAAGGGACAGATCGAAAAACTGTTTTTT. The chain recombines TRBV6-5 with TRBJ1-4; TRBD1 aligns across 7 bases. Unmatched junction bases numbered 11, after V lost 2 bases and J lost 8 bases. Looked up from germline, CDR1 is MNHEY and CDR2 is SVGAGI. CDR3 length equals 16 residues.